These 5 T cell receptor beta chains were all obtained from the same sample, sequenced in a study of identical twins. TCRdb itself ran the 5' RACE reads through MiXCR, one entry per CDR3 protein. This repertoire shows roughly 240,000 distinct CDR3 sequences, approximately 7.8% found once; its top ten account for around 5.4%. Separately, the same data were catalogued under a study of yellow fever vaccine responses in identical twins.

Sequencing was performed on CD8+ T cells sorted from blood. These receptors were collected from a woman aged 18-30 years in good health.

In its sample, this clonotype was seen a few times. The chain joins TRBV28 to TRBJ2-5; D is undetermined. Germline V lookup: CDR1 MDHEN, CDR2 SYDVKM. V lost 2 bases, J lost 4 bases, and 11 bases lay in between. CDR3 size: 14 residues. CDR3 loop: CASSLEYLGETQYF. The CDR3 DNA sequence: TGTGCCAGCAGTTTAGAGTACCTTGGAGAGACCCAGTACTTC.

This clonotype occurred many times. This sequence joins TRBV5-1 and TRBJ1-1; 7 bases match TRBD1. CDR1 SGHRS and CDR2 YFSETQ come from the germline V gene. V gave up 4 bases and J gave up 6 bases; unmatched junction bases: 15. The CDR3 has 16 amino acids. CDR3 protein: CASSPLPKTGLAEAFF. The CDR3 bases are TGCGCCAGCAGCCCGCTCCCAAAGACAGGGTTAGCTGAAGCTTTCTTT.

This clonotype was seen a few times. The chain is built from TRBV6-1 and TRBJ2-7, with 8 bases matching TRBD1. Germline trimming cut 6 bases from V and 0 bases from J; bases unmatched to any gene: 7. The CDR3 is made up of 15 amino acids. Germline loops: CDR1 MNHNS, CDR2 SASEGT. This CDR3 is CASRSGTGSSYEQYF. The CDR3 nucleotides read TGTGCCAGCAGGTCCGGGACAGGAAGCTCCTACGAGCAGTACTTC.

Notes on this clonotype: This may be a read error: a much more frequent sequence differs by one nucleotide. This chain joins TRBV4-1 and TRBJ2-3; D may be TRBD1 (5 bases). The CDR3 consists of 15 residues. Germline CDR1 is MGHRA and CDR2 is YSYEKL. Trimming took 4 bases from V and 5 from J, leaving 16 bases between them. The CDR3 reads CASSRQTAILDTQYF. CDR3 sequence (DNA): TGCGCCAGCAGCCGACAGACAGCTATCCTAGATACGCAGTATTTT.

This clonotype appeared many times. The rearrangement links TRBV29-1 to TRBJ2-7, with 10 bases identical to TRBD1. Germline CDR1 and CDR2: SQVTM and ANQGSEA. V lost 4 bases and J lost 3; bases outside the gene matches: 15. This CDR3 region has 17 residues. The chain's CDR3 is CSVGPLVTGGAYYEQYF. The DNA of the CDR3 is TGCAGCGTTGGACCATTGGTGACAGGGGGCGCATACTACGAGCAGTACTTC.